These 19 T cell receptor beta chains came from one sample sequenced in a study of breast tumors, draining lymph nodes, adjacent tissues. TCRdb redid the calling of the multiplex PCR reads with MiXCR, one entry per CDR3 protein. The table shows 30,000 to 40,000 distinct CDR3 sequences, with approximately 37% occurring only once. Specimen: breast tumor tissue. These receptors came from a female donor with breast cancer. Some clones in this sample may be carry-over from other donors' samples.

The chain couples TRBV29-1 to TRBJ2-1, with D tentatively TRBD2 (5 bases). Germline V CDR1 and CDR2: SQVTM, ANQGSEA. Trimming took off 1 base at V and 16 bases at J, with 23 bases between the two ends. The CDR3 runs to 14 residues. The CDR3 coding sequence is TGCAGCGTTGAAGGGAAGGTCGCGGGTTCGGGGAATTTCTTC. This encodes CSVEGKVAGSGNFF.

The chain couples TRBV6-1 to TRBJ2-5, with 9 bases that match TRBD1. The germline V gene encodes CDR1 MNHNS and CDR2 SASEGT. V was pared by 7 bases and J by 4 bases, with 7 bases of the junction left unmatched. The CDR3 runs 14 residues. In DNA form, the CDR3 reads TGTGCCAGCAACCCACAGGGGGCAGCAGAGACCCAGTACTTC. It translates to CASNPQGAAETQYF.

CDR3 DNA: TGTGCCAGCAGGCCCCGGGACAGAGCTCTTGGAAAACTGTTTTTT. Its translation: CASRPRDRALGKLFF. The rearrangement uses TRBV2 and TRBJ1-4; 7 bases are shared with TRBD1. CDR3 length: 15 residues. Germline V gene data show CDR1 as SNHLY and CDR2 as FYNNEI. Trimming at V came to 6 bases and at J to 10 bases, leaving 14 bases not matched to a gene.

The gene calls are TRBV20-1 and TRBJ1-5; 7 positions match TRBD1. Looked up from germline, CDR1 is DFQATT and CDR2 is SNEGSKA (reference sequence). CDR3 length equals 15 residues. Unmatched junction bases numbered 15, after V lost 4 bases and J lost 9 bases. CDR3 in amino acids: CSAIGQGTDIGPQHF. DNA of the CDR3: TGCAGTGCTATAGGGCAGGGGACAGACATAGGGCCCCAGCATTTT.

This clonotype is a singleton in its sample. No conserved phenylalanine or tryptophan ends this CDR3, so it is likely a read error. The chain uses TRBV20-1 and TRBJ2-3; 7 bases fit TRBD1. The CDR3 sequence is 15 residues long. J was trimmed by 6 bases and V by 5 bases; bases with no gene match: 14. Per the germline V gene, CDR1 is DFQATT and CDR2 is SNEGSKA (reference sequence). The CDR3 reads CSALPLYRGRDTQYS. DNA of the CDR3: TGCAGTGCTTTACCCCTCTACAGGGGCAGGGATACGCAGTATTCT.

The chain uses TRBV29-1 and TRBJ2-5; D call uncertain. The CDR3 length is 12 residues. In germline, CDR1 is SQVTM, CDR2 ANQGSEA. Trimming left V 2 bases short and J 1 base short, with 5 bases between. The CDR3: CSVEHAQETQYF. CDR3 coding DNA: TGCAGCGTTGAACATGCCCAAGAGACCCAGTACTTC.

This clonotype appeared many times. V and J are TRBV5-1 and TRBJ2-5; 8 bases fit TRBD2. V lost 6 bases to trimming and J lost 3 bases; unmatched junction nucleotides: 4. The CDR3 covers 13 residues. The germline gives CDR1 SGHRS, CDR2 YFSETQ. The CDR3 spells CASKREWEETQYF. The CDR3 DNA reads as TGCGCCAGCAAGCGGGAGTGGGAAGAGACCCAGTACTTC.

This clonotype showed up just once. The J gene is TRBJ2-5, the V gene TRBV28; unclear D gene. CDR1 is MDHEN, CDR2 SYDVKM, per germline. V dropped 6 bases and J dropped 6 bases, with 11 bases sitting between them. The CDR3 is 12 residues long. The CDR3 DNA reads TGTGCCAGCAGCCAAGATGGGAAGACCCAGTACTTC. This gives the protein CASSQDGKTQYF. Drawing the rest from reference TRBV28 and TRBJ2-5, the complete variable domain is DVKVTQSSRYLVKRTGEKVFLECVQDMDHENMFWYRQDPGLGLRLIYFSYDVKMKEKGDIPEGYSVSREKKERFSLILESASTNQTSMYLCASSQDGKTQYFGPGTRLLVL.

The sample holds many counts of this clonotype. The chain combines TRBV7-2 with TRBJ2-3; 9 bases match TRBD2. Germline CDR1 reads SGHTA; CDR2 reads FQGNSA. The CDR3 is 16 amino acids. V trimming: 3 bases; J trimming: 6 bases; junction bases outside the gene matches: 10. CDR3 sequence: CASSLTSGIISDTQYF. CDR3 DNA: TGTGCCAGCAGCTTGACTAGCGGTATTATTTCCGATACGCAGTATTTT.

Concerning this clonotype itself: A junction end diverges from the germline sequence, so it may reflect a read error. The V call is TRBV7-7, the J call TRBJ2-2; TRBD2 agrees at 11 bases. CDR1 and CDR2 from the germline V gene are SSHAT and FNYEAQ (reference sequence). CDR3 size: 15 residues. The chain's CDR3 is CASSFSGGASGELFF. The CDR3, as DNA: TGTGCTAGCAGCTTTAGCGGGGGGGCCTCCGGGGAGCTGTTTTTT.

This clonotype occurred many times. The chain uses TRBV7-2 and TRBJ2-4; D uncertain. Germline values: CDR1 SGHTA, CDR2 FQGNSA. This CDR3 contains 18 residues. The ends were cut back, 3 bases at V and 0 bases at J, with 18 bases in the middle. In DNA form, the CDR3 reads TGTGCCAGCAGCTTTACCGGGCCCTCACGATTAGCCAAAAACATTCAGTACTTC. Its translation is CASSFTGPSRLAKNIQYF.

Note on this clonotype: This could be a read error, since a much larger clone is one nucleotide away. The V gene is TRBV9, the J gene TRBJ2-1; no firm D call. The CDR3 totals 15 residues. Trimming shortened V by 0 bases and J by 6 bases, and 13 bases separated the two germline ends. Germline CDR1 SGDLS, CDR2 YYNGEE. The CDR3 nucleotides read TGTGCCAGCAGCGTAGTGGCCGGGCAAGTCAATGAGCAGTTCTTC. This sequence encodes CASSVVAGQVNEQFF.

This clonotype came up many times. The chain couples TRBV20-1 to TRBJ1-4; D gene unclear. Trimming pared 0 bases from V and 5 bases from J, leaving 13 bases between. The CDR3 extends over 15 amino acids. Germline lookup yields CDR1 DFQATT and CDR2 SNEGSKA (reference sequence). The CDR3 region has the DNA TGCAGTGCTAGAGATCACGTGGGAGAAAATGAAAAACTGTTTTTT. Translated, it gives CSARDHVGENEKLFF.

This chain connects TRBV11-2 to TRBJ2-3; TRBD2 matches at 12 bases. Trimming at V came to 2 bases and at J to 6 bases, leaving 15 bases not matched to a gene. This CDR3 is 19 amino acids long. Germline V gene data show CDR1 as SGHAT and CDR2 as FQNNGV. Here the CDR3 reads CASSLTPGLAGTSVDTQYF. CDR3 in DNA: TGTGCCAGCAGCTTAACCCCCGGACTAGCGGGGACTAGCGTTGATACGCAGTATTTT.

The gene calls are TRBV20-1 and TRBJ2-2; D call uncertain. V was trimmed by 3 bases and J by 5 bases, leaving 28 bases between them. Germline lookup yields CDR1 DFQATT and CDR2 SNEGSKA (reference sequence). The length of the CDR3 is 19 residues. CDR3: CSASSNPAVTAVLTGELFF. CDR3 bases: TGCAGTGCTAGTTCCAACCCGGCGGTGACGGCCGTATTGACCGGGGAGCTGTTTTTT.

This clonotype was observed a few times. The chain couples TRBV28 to TRBJ2-7; 7 bases are a match to TRBD2. J lost 3 bases, V lost 6 bases, and 2 bases had no gene match. The CDR3 length is 12 residues. The germline gives CDR1 MDHEN, CDR2 SYDVKM. This chain's CDR3 is CASRAGDYEQYF. The CDR3 DNA reads as TGTGCCAGCAGGGCGGGGGACTACGAGCAGTACTTC.

This clonotype was picked up many times. J is TRBJ2-3 and V is TRBV7-6; perhaps TRBD2 as D (6 bases). CDR3 length equals 16 residues. The germline CDR1 and CDR2 sequences are SGHVS and FNYEAQ. Trimming pared 5 bases from V and 0 bases from J, leaving 15 bases between. The CDR3 region is CASSRGVMASTDTQYF. For the CDR3, the DNA is TGTGCCAGCAGCCGCGGGGTTATGGCGAGCACAGATACGCAGTATTTT. The complete variable domain, with remaining parts taken from reference TRBV7-6 and TRBJ2-3, reads GAGVSQSPRYKVTKRGQDVALRCDPISGHVSLYWYRQALGQGPEFLTYFNYEAQQDKSGLPNDRFSAERPEGSISTLTIQRTEQRDSAMYRCASSRGVMASTDTQYFGPGTRLTVL.

This rearrangement joins TRBV30 to TRBJ1-1; unclear D gene. Germline CDR1 is GTSNPN and CDR2 is SVGIG (reference sequence). V lost 1 base and J lost 0, with 6 bases in between. This CDR3 has 13 residues. The CDR3 loop is CAWSGQLNTEAFF. CDR3 coding DNA: TGTGCCTGGAGTGGGCAGTTGAACACTGAAGCTTTCTTT.

V gene TRBV6-5 combines with J gene TRBJ1-6; D gene ambiguous. This CDR3 has 13 residues. The germline V and J ends were trimmed by 2 bases and 5 bases, with 4 bases remaining between them. Germline V lookup: CDR1 MNHEY, CDR2 SVGAGI. The CDR3 protein is CASSYRDNSPLHF. The CDR3 bases are TGTGCCAGCAGTTACAGGGATAATTCACCCCTCCACTTT.